One T cell receptor beta chain is described in this entry. The data were taken from a study of shared clonotypes between healthy human individuals. Study details: Plates per donor: three CD4 naive, three CD4 memory, two CD8 naive, one CD8 memory.

Clones were read by immunoSEQ multiplex PCR, and TCRdb kept only the in-frame ones, dropping some. Of about a million clones in the sample, about 80% are singletons; the top ten hold 0.89%. V lost 6 bases, J lost 3 bases, and 12 bases stayed unmatched. Germline CDR1 reads MNHEY; CDR2 reads SMNVEV (reference sequence). The CDR3 totals 16 residues. Sequenced input: memory CD4+ T cells from PBMCs. Subset given: CD45RA-negative fraction. The rearrangement links TRBV27 to TRBJ1-2; 8 positions agree with TRBD1. This sequence originates from a young man in good health. Some clones in this sample may be carry-over from other donors' samples. CDR3 DNA sequence: TGTGCCAGCAGCTCAGACCCGGGGACAGGCTACTATGGCTACACCTTC. This translates into CASSSDPGTGYYGYTF.